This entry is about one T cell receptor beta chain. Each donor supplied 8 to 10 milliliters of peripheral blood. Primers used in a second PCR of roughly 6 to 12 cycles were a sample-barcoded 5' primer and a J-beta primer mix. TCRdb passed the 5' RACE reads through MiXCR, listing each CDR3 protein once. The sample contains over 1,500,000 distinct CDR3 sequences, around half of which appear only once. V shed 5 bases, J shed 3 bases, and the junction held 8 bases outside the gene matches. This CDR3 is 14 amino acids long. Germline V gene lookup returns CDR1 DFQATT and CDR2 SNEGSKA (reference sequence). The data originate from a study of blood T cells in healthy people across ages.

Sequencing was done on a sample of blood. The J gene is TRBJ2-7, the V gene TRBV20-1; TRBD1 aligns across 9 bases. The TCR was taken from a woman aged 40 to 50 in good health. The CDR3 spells CSALTGTGFYEQYF. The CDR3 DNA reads TGCAGTGCTCTGACCGGGACAGGGTTCTACGAGCAGTACTTC.